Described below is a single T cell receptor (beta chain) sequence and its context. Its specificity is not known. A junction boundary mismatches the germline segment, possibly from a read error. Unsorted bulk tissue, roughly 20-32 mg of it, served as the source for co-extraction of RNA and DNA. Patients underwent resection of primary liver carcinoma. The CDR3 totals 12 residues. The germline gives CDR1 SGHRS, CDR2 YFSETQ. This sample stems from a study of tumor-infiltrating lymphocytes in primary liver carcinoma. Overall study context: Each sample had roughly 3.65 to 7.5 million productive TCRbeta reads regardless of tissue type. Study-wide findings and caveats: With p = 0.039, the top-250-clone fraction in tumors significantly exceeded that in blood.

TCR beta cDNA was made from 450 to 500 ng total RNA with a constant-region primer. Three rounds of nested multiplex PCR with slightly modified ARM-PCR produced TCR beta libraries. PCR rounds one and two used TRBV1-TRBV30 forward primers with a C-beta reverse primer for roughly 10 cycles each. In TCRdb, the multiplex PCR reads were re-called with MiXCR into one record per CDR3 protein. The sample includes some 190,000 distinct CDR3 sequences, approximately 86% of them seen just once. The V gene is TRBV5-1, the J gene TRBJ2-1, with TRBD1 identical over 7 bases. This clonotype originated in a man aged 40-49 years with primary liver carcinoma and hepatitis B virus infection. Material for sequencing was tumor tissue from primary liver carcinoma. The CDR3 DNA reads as TGCGCCAGCAGCTCATACAGGGGCGAGCACTTCTTC. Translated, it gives CASSSYRGEHFF.